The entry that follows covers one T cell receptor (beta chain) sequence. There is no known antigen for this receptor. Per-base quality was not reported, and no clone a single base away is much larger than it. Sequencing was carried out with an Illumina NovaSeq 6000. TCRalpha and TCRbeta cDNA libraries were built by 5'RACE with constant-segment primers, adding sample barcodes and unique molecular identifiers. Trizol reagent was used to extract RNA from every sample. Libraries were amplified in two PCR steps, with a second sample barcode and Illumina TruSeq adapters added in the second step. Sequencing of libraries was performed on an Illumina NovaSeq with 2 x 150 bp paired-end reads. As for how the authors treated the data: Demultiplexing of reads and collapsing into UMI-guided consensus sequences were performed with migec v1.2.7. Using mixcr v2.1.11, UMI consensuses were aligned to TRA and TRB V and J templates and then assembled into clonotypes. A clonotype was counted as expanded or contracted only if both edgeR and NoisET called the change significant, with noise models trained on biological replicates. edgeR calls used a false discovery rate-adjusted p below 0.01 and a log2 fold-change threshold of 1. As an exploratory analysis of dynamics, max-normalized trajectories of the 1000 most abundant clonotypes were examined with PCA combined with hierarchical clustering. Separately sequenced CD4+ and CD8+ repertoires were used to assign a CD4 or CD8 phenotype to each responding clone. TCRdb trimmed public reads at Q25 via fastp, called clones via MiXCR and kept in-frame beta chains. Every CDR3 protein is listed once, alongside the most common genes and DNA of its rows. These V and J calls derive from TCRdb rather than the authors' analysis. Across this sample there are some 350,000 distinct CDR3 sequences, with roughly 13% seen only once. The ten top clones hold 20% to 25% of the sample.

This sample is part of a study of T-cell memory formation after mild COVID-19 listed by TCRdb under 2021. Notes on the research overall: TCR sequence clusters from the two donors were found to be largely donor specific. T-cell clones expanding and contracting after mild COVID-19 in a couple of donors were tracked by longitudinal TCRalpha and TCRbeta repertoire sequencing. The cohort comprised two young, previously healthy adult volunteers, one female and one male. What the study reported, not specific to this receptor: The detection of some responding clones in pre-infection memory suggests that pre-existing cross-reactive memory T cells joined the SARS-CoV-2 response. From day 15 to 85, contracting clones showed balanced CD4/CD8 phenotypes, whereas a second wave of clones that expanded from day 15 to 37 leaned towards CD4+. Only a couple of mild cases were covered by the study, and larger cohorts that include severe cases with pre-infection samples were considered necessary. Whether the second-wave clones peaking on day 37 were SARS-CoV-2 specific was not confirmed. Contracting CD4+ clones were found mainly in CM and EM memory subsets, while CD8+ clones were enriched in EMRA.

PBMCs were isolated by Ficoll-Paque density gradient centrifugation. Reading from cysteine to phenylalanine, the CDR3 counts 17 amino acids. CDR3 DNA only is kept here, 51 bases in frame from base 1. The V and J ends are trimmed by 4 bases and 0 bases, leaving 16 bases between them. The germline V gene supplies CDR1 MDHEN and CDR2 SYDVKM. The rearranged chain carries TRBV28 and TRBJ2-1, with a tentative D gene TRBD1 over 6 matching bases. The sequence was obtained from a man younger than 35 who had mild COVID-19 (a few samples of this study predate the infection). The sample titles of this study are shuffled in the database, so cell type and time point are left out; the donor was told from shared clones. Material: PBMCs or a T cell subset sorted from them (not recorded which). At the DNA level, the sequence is TGTGCCAGCAGTTCTCCTAGAGTGACAGGCTCCTACAATGAGCAGTTCTTC. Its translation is CASSSPRVTGSYNEQFF. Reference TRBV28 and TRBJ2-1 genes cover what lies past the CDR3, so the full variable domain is DVKVTQSSRYLVKRTGEKVFLECVQDMDHENMFWYRQDPGLGLRLIYFSYDVKMKEKGDIPEGYSVSREKKERFSLILESASTNQTSMYLCASSSPRVTGSYNEQFFGPGTRLTVL.